This T cell receptor (beta chain) was sequenced in a study of human T cells and chemical hapten exposure (dated by TCRdb to about 2021). Regarding the research as a whole: For sensitization, 2% DPC in acetone was applied to an approximately 2 cm by approximately 2 cm area of upper inner arm skin. Weekly therapeutic DPC doses were additionally applied to the scalp of patients throughout the roughly 23-week study period. Patch tests used Finn chambers with 0.01% DPC on the upper back, scored after 6 days by International Contact Dermatitis Research Group standards. Alopecia areata with under or over 50% scalp involvement, alopecia totalis and alopecia universalis were represented in the patient cohort, which was mostly female. Libraries were combined into a pool for sequencing, and differences in TCR yield between samples came mainly from small differences in library volumes within the pool. In alopecia patients, the study followed how the peripheral blood TCR repertoire changed in vivo over primary and secondary sensitization to diphenylcyclopropenone (DPC), a hapten. Blood samples were taken from patients before sensitization (week 0) and then at 2, 6 and about 24 weeks after DPC sensitization. Some 29 alopecia patients gave blood for TCR sequencing at one to four time points (pre-sensitization, 2, 6 and 24 weeks). Overall study outcomes, separate from this receptor: Repeated subsampling changed both the strength of the expansion versus patch-test correlation and the threshold at which that correlation became significant. The number of PT1 expanded TCRs positively correlated with patch test score, significant at thresholds 8, 16 and 32 but not 4. Expanded TCRs formed significantly more large CDR3 similarity clusters than pre-sensitization or healthy control sets, consistent with antigen-driven responses. Because all patients had alopecia, a presumed autoimmune disease, the immune response of the patients might differ from that of healthy individuals. DPC sensitization did not change the number of TCRs with a frequency above 1 in 1000, and there was no evidence of changes in global repertoire structure.

Trimming accounts for 2 bases at V and 2 bases at J, while the number of junction bases matched to no gene is 11. Including cysteine and phenylalanine, the CDR3 has 17 amino acids. Just CDR3 DNA is preserved here, 51 bases in frame from base 1. From the germline V gene, CDR1 is SGHRS and CDR2 is YFSETQ. This clonotype came up a few times. Its cognate antigen has yet to be identified. There are no base qualities to consult, and no much larger clone falls within one base. In the paper's terms, the time point label means: patch test 2, 6 weeks after DPC sensitization. The treatment or condition tag for this specimen amounts to: therapeutic diphenylcyclopropenone sensitization with weekly scalp DPC. At every patch-test visit, the blood draw took place before the patch test was put on. To be eligible, patients had to be aged 18 to 70, diagnosed with alopecia and judged suitable for DPC therapy, while pregnant patients were excluded. Total RNA was isolated from unfractionated whole blood collected in Tempus Blood RNA tubes.

Preparation of the library involved RACE. The listed sequencing device is NextSeq 500. Library preparation attached unique molecular identifiers to individual cDNA molecules for quantitative, reproducible TCR counting. From each blood RNA sample, both TCR alpha and TCR beta chains were sequenced. On the authors' methods: Samples had a median of 95,638 TCRs, with a range from roughly 23,224 to 700,000. V, J and CDR3 annotation of the TCR reads was performed with the Decombinator software suite. To make PS versus PT1 abundance plots, every sample was subsampled to the same number of TCRs (28,000). Expanded TCRs were defined as absent before sensitization and observed at least eight times at the 2-week time point. Using fastp trimming at Q25 and MiXCR clonotype assembly, TCRdb reanalyzed the public sequencing data and kept in-frame beta chains. Rows with a matching CDR3 protein are joined into one entry that keeps the most common DNA and genes. TCRdb assigned the V and J calls; the authors' analysis was not used. The sample table records approximately 96,000 distinct CDR3 sequences; roughly a tenth of these occur just once. The ten largest clonotypes hold approximately 2.2% of the sample.

The source of this sequence is a woman aged 40 to 50 with alopecia areata. Some clones in this sample may be carry-over from other donors' samples. The material was whole blood, obtained in connection with sensitization to the hapten diphenylcyclopropenone (DPC). Recombination joined TRBV5-1 with TRBJ2-3; TRBD1 aligns with 7 central bases. The DNA sequence is given as TGCGCCAGCAGCTTACAGGGGATGTCTTCCCCCACAGATACGCAGTATTTT. It translates to CASSLQGMSSPTDTQYF.